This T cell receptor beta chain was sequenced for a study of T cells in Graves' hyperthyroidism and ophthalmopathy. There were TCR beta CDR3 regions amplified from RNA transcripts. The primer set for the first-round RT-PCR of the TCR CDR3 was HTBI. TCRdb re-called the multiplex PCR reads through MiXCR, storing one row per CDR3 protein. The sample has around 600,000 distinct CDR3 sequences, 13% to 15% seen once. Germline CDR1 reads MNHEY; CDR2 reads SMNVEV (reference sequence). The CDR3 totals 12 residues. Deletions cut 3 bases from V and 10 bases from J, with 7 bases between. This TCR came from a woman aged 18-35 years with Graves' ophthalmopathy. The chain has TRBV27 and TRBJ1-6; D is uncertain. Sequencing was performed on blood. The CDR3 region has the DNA TGTGCCAGCAGTTTGAATGAATCACCCCTCCACTTT. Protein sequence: CASSLNESPLHF.